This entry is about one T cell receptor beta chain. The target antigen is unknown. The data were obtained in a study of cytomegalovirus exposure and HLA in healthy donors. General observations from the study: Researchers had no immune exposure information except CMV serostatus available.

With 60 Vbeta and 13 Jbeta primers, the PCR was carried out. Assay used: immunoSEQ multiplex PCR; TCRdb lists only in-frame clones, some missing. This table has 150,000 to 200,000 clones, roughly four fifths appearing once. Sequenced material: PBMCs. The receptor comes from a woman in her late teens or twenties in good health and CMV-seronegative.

CDR3 DNA sequence: TGTGCCAGCGGGGCGACGGATACGCAGTATTTT. Encoded protein: CASGATDTQYF. This chain connects TRBV9 to TRBJ2-3; weak D call: TRBD1 (5 bases). Germline-derived CDR1 and CDR2 are SGDLS and YYNGEE. V was shortened by 7 bases and J by 6 bases, with 9 bases between the two germline ends. The CDR3 spans 11 residues.